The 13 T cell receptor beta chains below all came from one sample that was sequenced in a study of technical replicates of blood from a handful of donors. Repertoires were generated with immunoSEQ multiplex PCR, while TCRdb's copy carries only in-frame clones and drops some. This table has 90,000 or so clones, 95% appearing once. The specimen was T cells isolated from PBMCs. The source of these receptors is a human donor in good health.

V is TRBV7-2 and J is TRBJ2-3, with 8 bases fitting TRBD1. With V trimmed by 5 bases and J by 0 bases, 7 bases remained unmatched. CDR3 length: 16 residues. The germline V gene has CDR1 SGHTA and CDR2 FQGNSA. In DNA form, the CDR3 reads TGTGCCAGCAGCATTAGACAGGGGAGAAGCACAGATACGCAGTATTTT. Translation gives CASSIRQGRSTDTQYF.

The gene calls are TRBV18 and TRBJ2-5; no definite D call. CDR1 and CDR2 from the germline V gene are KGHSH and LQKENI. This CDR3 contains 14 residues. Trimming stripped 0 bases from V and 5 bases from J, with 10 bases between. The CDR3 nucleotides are TGTGCCAGCTCACCACCTTCCGGCGGTGAGACCCAGTACTTC. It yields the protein CASSPPSGGETQYF.

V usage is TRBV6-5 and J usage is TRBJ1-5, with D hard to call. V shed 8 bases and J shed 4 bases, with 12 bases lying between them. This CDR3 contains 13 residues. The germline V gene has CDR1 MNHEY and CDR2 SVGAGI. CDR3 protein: CASSTRENQPQHF. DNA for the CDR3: TGTGCCAGCTCAACCCGGGAAAATCAGCCCCAGCATTTT.

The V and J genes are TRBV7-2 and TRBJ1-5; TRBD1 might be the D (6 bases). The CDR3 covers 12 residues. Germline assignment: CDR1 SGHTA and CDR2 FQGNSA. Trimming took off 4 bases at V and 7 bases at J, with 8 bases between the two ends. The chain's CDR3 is CASSSTGQPQHF. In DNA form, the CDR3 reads TGTGCCAGCAGCTCTACAGGGCAGCCCCAGCATTTT.

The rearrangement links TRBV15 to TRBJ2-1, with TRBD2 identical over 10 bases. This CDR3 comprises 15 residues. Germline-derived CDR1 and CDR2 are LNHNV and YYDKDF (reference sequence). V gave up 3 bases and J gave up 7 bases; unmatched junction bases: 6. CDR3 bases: TGTGCCACCAGCAGTCCTAGCGGGAGAGTAAATGAGCAGTTCTTC. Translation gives CATSSPSGRVNEQFF.

CDR3 in amino acids: CASSTGDRNEQYF. The CDR3 DNA is TGTGCCAGTAGTACAGGGGATAGGAACGAGCAGTACTTC. The chain combines TRBV19 with TRBJ2-7; D possibly corresponds to TRBD1 (6 bases). CDR3 length: 13 amino acids. Germline CDR1 is LNHDA and CDR2 is SQIVND (reference sequence). With 4 bases removed from V and 5 bases from J, the gap between germline ends came to 12 bases.

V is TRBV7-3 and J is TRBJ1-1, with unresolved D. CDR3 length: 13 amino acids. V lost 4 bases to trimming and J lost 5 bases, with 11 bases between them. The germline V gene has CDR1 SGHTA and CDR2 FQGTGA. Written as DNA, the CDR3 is TGTGCCAGCAGCTCTTCAGCCGGGACTGAAGCTTTCTTT. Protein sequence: CASSSSAGTEAFF. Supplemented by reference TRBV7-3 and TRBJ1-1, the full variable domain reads GAGVSQTPSNKVTEKGKYVELRCDPISGHTALYWYRQSLGQGPEFLIYFQGTGAADDSGLPNDRFFAVRPEGSVSTLKIQRTERGDSAVYLCASSSSAGTEAFFGQGTRLTVV.

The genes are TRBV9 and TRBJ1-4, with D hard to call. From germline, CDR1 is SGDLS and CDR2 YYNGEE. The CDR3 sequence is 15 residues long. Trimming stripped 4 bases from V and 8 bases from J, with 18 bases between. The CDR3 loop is CASSRIGGPGEKLFF. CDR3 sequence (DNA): TGTGCCAGCAGCCGTATAGGCGGGCCGGGGGAAAAACTGTTTTTT. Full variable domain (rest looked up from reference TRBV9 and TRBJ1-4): DSGVTQTPKHLITATGQRVTLRCSPRSGDLSVYWYQQSLDQGLQFLIQYYNGEERAKGNILERFSAQQFPDLHSELNLSSLELGDSALYFCASSRIGGPGEKLFFGSGTQLSVL.

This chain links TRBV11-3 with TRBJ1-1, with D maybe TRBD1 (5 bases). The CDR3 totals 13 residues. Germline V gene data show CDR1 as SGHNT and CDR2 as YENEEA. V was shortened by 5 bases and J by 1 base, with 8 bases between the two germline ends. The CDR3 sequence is CASSGGGNTEAFF. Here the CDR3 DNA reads TGTGCCAGCAGCGGGGGAGGGAACACTGAAGCTTTCTTT.

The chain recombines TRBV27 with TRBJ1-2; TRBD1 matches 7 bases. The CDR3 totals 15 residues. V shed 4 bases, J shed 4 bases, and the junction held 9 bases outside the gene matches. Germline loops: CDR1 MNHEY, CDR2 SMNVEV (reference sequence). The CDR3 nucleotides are TGTGCCAGCAGTTACGATAAGGGGGCCAGCTATGGCTACACCTTC. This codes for CASSYDKGASYGYTF.

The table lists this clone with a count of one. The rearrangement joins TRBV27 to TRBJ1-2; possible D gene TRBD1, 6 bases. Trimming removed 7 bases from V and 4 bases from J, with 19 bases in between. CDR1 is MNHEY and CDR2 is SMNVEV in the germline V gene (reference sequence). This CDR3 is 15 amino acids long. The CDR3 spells CASTEFNGDIYGYTF. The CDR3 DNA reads TGTGCCAGCACTGAGTTTAACGGGGACATCTATGGCTACACCTTC.

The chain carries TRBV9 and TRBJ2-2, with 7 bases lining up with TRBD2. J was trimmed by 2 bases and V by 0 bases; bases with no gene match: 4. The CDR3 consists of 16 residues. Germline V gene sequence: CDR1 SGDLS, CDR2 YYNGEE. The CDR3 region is CASSVASGTNTGELFF. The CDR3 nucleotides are TGTGCCAGCAGCGTAGCGAGCGGGACTAACACCGGGGAGCTGTTTTTT.

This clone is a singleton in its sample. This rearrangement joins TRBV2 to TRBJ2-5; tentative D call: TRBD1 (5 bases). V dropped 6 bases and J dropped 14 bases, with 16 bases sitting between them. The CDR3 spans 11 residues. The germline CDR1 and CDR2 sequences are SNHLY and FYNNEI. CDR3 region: CASRTGQTEYF. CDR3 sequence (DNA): TGTGCCAGCAGAACAGGTCAAACCGAATACTTC.